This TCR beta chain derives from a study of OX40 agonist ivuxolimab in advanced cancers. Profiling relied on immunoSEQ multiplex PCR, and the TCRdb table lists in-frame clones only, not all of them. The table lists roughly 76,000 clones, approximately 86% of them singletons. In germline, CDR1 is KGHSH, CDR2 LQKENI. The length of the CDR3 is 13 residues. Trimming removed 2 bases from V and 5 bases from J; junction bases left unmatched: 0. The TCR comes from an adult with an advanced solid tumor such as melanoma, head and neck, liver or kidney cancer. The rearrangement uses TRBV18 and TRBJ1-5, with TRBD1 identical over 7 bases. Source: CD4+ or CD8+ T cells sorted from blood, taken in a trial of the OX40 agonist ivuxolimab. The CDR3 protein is CASSPGTDQPQHF. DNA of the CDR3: TGTGCCAGCTCACCAGGGACAGATCAGCCCCAGCATTTT.